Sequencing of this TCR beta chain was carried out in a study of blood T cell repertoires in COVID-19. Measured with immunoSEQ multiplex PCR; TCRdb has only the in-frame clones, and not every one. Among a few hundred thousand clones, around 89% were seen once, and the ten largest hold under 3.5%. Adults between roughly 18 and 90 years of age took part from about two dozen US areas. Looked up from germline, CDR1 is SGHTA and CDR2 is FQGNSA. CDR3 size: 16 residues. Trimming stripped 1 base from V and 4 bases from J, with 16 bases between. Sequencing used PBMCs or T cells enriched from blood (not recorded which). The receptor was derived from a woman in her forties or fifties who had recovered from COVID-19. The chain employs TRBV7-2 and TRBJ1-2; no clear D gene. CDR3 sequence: CASSLVGTQAGYGYTF. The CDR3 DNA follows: TGTGCCAGCAGCTTAGTTGGTACGCAAGCCGGCTATGGCTACACCTTC.